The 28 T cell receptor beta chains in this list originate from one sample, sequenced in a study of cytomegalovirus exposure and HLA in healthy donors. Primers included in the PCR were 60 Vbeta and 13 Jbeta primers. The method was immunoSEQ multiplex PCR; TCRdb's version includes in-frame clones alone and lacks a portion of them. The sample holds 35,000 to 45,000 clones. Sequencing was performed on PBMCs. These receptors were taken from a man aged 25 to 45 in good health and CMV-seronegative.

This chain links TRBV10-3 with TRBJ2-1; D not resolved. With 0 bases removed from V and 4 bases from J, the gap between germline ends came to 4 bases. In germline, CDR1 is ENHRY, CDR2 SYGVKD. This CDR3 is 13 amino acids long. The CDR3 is CAISESRYNEQFF. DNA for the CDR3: TGTGCCATCAGTGAGTCCCGTTACAATGAGCAGTTCTTC.

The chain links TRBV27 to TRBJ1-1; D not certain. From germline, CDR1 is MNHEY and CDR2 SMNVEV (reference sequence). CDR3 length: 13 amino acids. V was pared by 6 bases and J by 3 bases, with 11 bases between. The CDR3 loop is CASRSRRDTEAFF. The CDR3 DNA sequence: TGTGCCAGCAGGAGTAGGCGGGACACTGAAGCTTTCTTT.

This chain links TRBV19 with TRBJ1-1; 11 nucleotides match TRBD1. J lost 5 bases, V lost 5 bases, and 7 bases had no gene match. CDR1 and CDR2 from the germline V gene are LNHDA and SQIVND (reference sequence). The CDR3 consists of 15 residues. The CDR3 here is CASSPDRGRGTEAFF. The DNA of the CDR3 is TGTGCCAGTAGTCCGGACAGGGGGCGCGGGACTGAAGCTTTCTTT.

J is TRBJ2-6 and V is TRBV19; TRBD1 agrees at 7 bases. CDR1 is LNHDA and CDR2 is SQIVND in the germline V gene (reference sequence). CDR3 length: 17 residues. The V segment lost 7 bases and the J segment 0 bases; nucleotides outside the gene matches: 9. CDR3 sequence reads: CASTKPTGLSGANVLTF. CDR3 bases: TGTGCCAGTACCAAACCGACAGGGCTCTCTGGGGCCAACGTCCTGACTTTC.

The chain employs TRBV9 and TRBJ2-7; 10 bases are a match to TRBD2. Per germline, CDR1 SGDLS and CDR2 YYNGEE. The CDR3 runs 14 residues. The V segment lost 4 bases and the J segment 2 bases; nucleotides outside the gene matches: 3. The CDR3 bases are TGTGCCAGCAGCTTAGCGGGGGGACCCTACGAGCAGTACTTC. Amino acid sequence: CASSLAGGPYEQYF.

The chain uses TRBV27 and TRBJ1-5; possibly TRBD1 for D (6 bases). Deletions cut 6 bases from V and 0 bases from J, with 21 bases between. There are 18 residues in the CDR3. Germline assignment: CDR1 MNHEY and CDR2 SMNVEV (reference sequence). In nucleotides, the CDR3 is TGTGCCAGCAGCACGCTTACCGGACAGCCGTATAGCAATCAGCCCCAGCATTTT. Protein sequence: CASSTLTGQPYSNQPQHF.

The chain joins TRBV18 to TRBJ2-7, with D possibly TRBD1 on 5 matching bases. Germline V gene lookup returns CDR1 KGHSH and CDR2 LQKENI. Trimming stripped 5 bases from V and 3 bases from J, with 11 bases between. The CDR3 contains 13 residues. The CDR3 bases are TGTGCCAGCTCAGGGGCAGGGTTCTACGAGCAGTACTTC. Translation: CASSGAGFYEQYF.

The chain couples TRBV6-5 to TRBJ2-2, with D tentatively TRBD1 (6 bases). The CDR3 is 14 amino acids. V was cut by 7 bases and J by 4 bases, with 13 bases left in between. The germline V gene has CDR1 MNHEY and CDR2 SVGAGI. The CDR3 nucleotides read TGTGCCAGCACCACAGGGTCTCTCACCGGGGAGCTGTTTTTT. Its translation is CASTTGSLTGELFF.

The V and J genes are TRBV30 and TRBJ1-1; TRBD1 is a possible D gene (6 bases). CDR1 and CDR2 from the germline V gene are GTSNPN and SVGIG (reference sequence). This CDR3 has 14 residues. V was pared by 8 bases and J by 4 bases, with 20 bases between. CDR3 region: CAGLAGAGGTEAFF. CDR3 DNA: TGTGCCGGACTGGCAGGGGCCGGAGGCACTGAAGCTTTCTTT.

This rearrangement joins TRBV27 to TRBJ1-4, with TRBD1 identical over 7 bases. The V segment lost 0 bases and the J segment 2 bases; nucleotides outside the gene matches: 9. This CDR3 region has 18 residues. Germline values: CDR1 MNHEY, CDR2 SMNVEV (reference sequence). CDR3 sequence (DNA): TGTGCCAGCAGTTTATCGATGACAGGGCATCATACTAATGAAAAACTGTTTTTT. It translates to CASSLSMTGHHTNEKLFF.

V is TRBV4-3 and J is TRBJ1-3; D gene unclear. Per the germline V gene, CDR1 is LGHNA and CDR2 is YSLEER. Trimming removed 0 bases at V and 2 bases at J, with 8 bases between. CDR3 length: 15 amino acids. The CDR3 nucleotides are TGCGCCAGCAGCCAAGATCGGGAGGCTGGAAACACCATATATTTT. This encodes CASSQDREAGNTIYF.

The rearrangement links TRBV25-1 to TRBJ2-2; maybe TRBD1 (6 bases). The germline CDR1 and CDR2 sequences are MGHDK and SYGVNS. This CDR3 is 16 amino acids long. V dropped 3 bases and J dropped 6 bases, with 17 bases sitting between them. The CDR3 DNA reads TGTGCCAGCAGTGAGGTCCCCCCCACAGGGTCCGGGGAGCTGTTTTTT. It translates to CASSEVPPTGSGELFF.

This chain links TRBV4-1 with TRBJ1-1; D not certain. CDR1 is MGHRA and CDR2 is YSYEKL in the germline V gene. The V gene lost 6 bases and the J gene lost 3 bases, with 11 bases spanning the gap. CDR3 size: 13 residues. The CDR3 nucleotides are TGCGCCAGCAGACTCGCCGGAGACACTGAAGCTTTCTTT. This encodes CASRLAGDTEAFF.

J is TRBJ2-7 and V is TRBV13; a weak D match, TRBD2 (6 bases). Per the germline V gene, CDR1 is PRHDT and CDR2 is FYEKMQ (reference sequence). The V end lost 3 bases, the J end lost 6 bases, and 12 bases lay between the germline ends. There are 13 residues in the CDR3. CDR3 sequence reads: CASSLAGTPEQYF. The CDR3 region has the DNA TGTGCCAGCAGCTTGGCGGGGACCCCCGAGCAGTACTTC.

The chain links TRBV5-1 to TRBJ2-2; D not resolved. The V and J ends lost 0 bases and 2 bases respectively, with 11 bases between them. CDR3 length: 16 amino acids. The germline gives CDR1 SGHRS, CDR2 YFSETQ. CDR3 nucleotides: TGCGCCAGCAGCTTGGGGCCTAGGCGTAACACCGGGGAGCTGTTTTTT. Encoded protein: CASSLGPRRNTGELFF.

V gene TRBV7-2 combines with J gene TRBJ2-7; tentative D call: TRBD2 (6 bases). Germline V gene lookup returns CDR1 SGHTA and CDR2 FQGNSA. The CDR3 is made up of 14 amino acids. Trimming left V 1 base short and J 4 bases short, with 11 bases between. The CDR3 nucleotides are TGTGCCAGCAGCTTAGGGGGACTTCTTTACGAGCAGTACTTC. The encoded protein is CASSLGGLLYEQYF.

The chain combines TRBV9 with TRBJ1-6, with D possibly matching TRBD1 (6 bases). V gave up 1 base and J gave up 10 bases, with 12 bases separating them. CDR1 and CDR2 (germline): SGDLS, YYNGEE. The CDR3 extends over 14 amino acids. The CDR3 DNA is TGTGCCAGCAGCGTAACAGGGCCAGGGTCACCCCTCCACTTT. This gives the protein CASSVTGPGSPLHF.

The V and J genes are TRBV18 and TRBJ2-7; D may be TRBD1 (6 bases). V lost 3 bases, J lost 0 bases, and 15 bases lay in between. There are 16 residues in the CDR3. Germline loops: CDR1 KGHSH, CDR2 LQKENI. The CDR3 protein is CASSPQTGRASYEQYF. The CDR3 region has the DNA TGTGCCAGCTCACCCCAGACAGGCAGGGCCTCCTACGAGCAGTACTTC.

The CDR3 sequence: CAWSLEAGELFF. The CDR3 nucleotides read TGTGCCTGGAGCCTCGAGGCCGGGGAGCTGTTTTTT. The V and J genes are TRBV30 and TRBJ2-2; D remains unclear. CDR1 and CDR2 from the germline V gene are GTSNPN and SVGIG (reference sequence). V lost 3 bases and J 6 bases, leaving 8 bases between the germline ends. The CDR3 runs to 12 residues.

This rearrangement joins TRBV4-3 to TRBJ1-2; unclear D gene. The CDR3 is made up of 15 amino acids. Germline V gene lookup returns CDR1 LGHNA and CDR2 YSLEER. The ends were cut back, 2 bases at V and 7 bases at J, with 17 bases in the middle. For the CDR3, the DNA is TGCGCCAGCAGCCAAACCAGTTGGGCGGCGGGTGGCTACACCTTC. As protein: CASSQTSWAAGGYTF.

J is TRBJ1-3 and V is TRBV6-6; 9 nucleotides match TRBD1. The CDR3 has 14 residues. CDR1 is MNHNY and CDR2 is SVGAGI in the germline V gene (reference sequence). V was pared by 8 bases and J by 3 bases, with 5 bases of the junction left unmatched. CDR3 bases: TGTGCCAGCTGGGGGACAGGGAGTGGAAACACCATATATTTT. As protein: CASWGTGSGNTIYF.

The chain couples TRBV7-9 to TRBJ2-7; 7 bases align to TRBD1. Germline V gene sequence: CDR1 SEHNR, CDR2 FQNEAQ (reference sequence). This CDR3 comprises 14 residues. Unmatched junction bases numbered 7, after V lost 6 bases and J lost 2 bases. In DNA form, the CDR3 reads TGTGCCAGCAGAATGAGGACAGGACCCTACGAGCAGTACTTC. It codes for CASRMRTGPYEQYF.

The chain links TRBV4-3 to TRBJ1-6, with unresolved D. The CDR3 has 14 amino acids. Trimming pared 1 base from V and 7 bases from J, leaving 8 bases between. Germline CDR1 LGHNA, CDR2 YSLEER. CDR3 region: CASSQGLLNSPLHF. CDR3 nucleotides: TGCGCCAGCAGCCAAGGGCTCTTGAATTCACCCCTCCACTTT.

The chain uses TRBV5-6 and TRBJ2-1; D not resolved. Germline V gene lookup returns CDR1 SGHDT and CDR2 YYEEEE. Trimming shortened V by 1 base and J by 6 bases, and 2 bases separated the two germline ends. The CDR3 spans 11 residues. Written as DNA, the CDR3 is TGTGCCAGCAGCTTGCTCAATGAGCAGTTCTTC. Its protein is CASSLLNEQFF.

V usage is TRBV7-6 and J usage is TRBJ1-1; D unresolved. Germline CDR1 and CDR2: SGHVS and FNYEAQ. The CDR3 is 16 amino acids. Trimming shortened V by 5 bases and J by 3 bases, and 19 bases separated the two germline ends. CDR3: CASSARPKGVYTEAFF. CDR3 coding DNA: TGTGCCAGCAGCGCGAGGCCGAAGGGAGTTTACACTGAAGCTTTCTTT.

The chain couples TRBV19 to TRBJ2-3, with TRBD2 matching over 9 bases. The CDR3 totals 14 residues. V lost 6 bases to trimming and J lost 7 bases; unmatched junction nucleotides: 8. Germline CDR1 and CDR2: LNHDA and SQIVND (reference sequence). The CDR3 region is CASRVAGGQNTQYF. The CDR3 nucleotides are TGTGCCAGTAGGGTGGCGGGAGGGCAAAATACGCAGTATTTT.

CDR3 DNA: TGCGCCAGCGCTGCAACTAGCGGGGAATTTTACGAGCAGTACTTC. It translates to CASAATSGEFYEQYF. The chain joins TRBV5-1 to TRBJ2-7; 10 bases align to TRBD2. The CDR3 consists of 15 residues. V lost 7 bases and J lost 4; bases outside the gene matches: 11. CDR1 is SGHRS, CDR2 YFSETQ, per germline.

CDR3 protein: CASSQGTSSYNEQFF. DNA for the CDR3: TGTGCCAGCAGCCAGGGGACCTCATCCTACAATGAGCAGTTCTTC. V is TRBV5-8 and J is TRBJ2-1; TRBD1 is a possible D gene (6 bases). V was cut by 4 bases and J by 1 base, with 12 bases left in between. There are 15 residues in the CDR3. Per germline, CDR1 SGHTS and CDR2 YDEGEE.